This T cell receptor beta chain was identified in a study of blood T cell repertoires in COVID-19. Across the whole study: Sources were T cells, B-cell-depleted T cells, or PBMCs; the material itself was cDNA or gDNA.

In the original processing: Cell counts per sample came from amplifying reference gene primers. TCRdb's copy holds only in-frame clones and misses some; the assay was immunoSEQ multiplex PCR. V and J calls plus clone size are reproduced from that table; the DNA served to infer D and trimming. This table has 140,000 to 150,000 clones, about 85% appearing once. The CDR3 runs 15 residues. Deletions cut 4 bases from V and 6 bases from J, with 16 bases between. In germline, CDR1 is SGHRS, CDR2 YFSETQ. This TCR was recovered from a human donor with acute or convalescent COVID-19. The donor label of this sample is uncertain. Sample: peripheral blood. The J gene is TRBJ2-2, the V gene TRBV5-1; D may be TRBD1 (6 bases). The CDR3 sequence is CASSPDRSDAGELFF. CDR3 DNA sequence: TGCGCCAGCAGCCCGGACAGATCCGACGCCGGGGAGCTGTTTTTT.